The 24 T cell receptor beta chains reported below all come from one sample, sequenced in a study of T-cell memory formation after mild COVID-19 (dated by TCRdb to 2020 to 2022). Receptor amplification or capture employed 5' RACE. This sample was sequenced with an Illumina NovaSeq 6000. In TCRdb, the public reads were trimmed at Q25 with fastp and aligned with MiXCR, with productive beta chains retained. Entries are consolidated by CDR3 protein sequence, retaining the most common genes and DNA. This sample lists 250,000 to 350,000 distinct CDR3 sequences; roughly 16% were detected once. Roughly 20% of the sample is taken by the ten largest. Sequenced: PBMCs or a T cell subset sorted from them (not recorded which). The origin of the receptors is a man younger than 35 who had mild COVID-19 (a few samples of this study predate the infection). The sample titles of this study are shuffled in the database, so cell type and time point are left out; the donor was told from shared clones.

DNA for the CDR3: TGCAGCGTTTGGCTCCATCTGATGAGCGGGGGGCTTCAAGAGACCCAGTACTTC. It translates to CSVWLHLMSGGLQETQYF. This chain joins TRBV29-1 and TRBJ2-5, with 9 bases identical to TRBD2. The CDR3 contains 18 residues. J was trimmed by 2 bases and V by 5 bases; bases with no gene match: 18. Germline CDR1 and CDR2: SQVTM and ANQGSEA.

This clonotype was recorded a few times. This sequence joins TRBV14 and TRBJ1-1; D ambiguous. The CDR3 totals 13 residues. Germline CDR1 is SGHDN and CDR2 is FVKESK. Deletions cut 1 base from V and 6 bases from J, with 9 bases between. CDR3 protein: CASSQVGDAEAFF. CDR3 sequence (DNA): TGTGCCAGCAGCCAAGTCGGCGACGCTGAAGCTTTCTTT.

This clonotype has a handful of counts. The gene calls are TRBV5-1 and TRBJ2-1; D may be TRBD1 (6 bases). Germline V lookup: CDR1 SGHRS, CDR2 YFSETQ. The length of the CDR3 is 19 residues. V was cut by 6 bases and J by 4 bases, with 29 bases left in between. The CDR3 loop reads CASNGGQANRARLYNEQFF. As DNA, the CDR3 is TGCGCCAGCAATGGAGGACAAGCAAACAGGGCGAGGTTATACAATGAGCAGTTCTTC. Variable domain in full (rest from reference TRBV5-1 and TRBJ2-1): KAGVTQTPRYLIKTRGQQVTLSCSPISGHRSVSWYQQTPGQGLQFLFEYFSETQRNKGNFPGRFSGRQFSNSRSEMNVSTLELGDSALYLCASNGGQANRARLYNEQFFGPGTRLTVL.

This rearrangement joins TRBV10-3 to TRBJ2-5, with TRBD2 matching over 8 bases. V lost 10 bases and J lost 2; bases outside the gene matches: 3. Germline assignment: CDR1 ENHRY and CDR2 SYGVKD. This CDR3 has 12 residues. The DNA of the CDR3 is TGTGCCACCATAGCGGGGCAAGAGACCCAGTACTTC. Its protein product is CATIAGQETQYF.

The rearrangement joins TRBV5-5 to TRBJ1-2; D unresolved. Germline loops: CDR1 SGHKS, CDR2 YYEKEE (reference sequence). CDR3 length equals 14 residues. Between the trimmed V and J ends, which lost 0 bases and 6 bases, there was a span of 12 bases. CDR3: CASSLEGRINGYTF. The CDR3 bases are TGTGCCAGCAGCTTGGAGGGCAGGATCAATGGCTACACCTTC.

Concerning this clonotype: This CDR3 fails to terminate in the conserved phenylalanine or tryptophan, so it likely reflects a read error. The genes are TRBV6-2 or TRBV6-3 and TRBJ1-2; 10 bases agree with TRBD1. With 5 bases clipped from V and 6 bases from J, the junction kept 3 bases outside the gene matches. CDR1 and CDR2 from the germline V gene are MNHEY and SVGEGT. This CDR3 has 13 residues. CDR3 in DNA: TGTGCCAGCAGTCCGACAGGGGGCCATGGCTACACCCTC. Its protein product is CASSPTGGHGYTL.

This clonotype was seen more than once but under ten times. The V and J genes are TRBV7-9 and TRBJ1-3, with D unclear. This CDR3 is 13 amino acids long. CDR1 and CDR2 from the germline V gene are SEHNR and FQNEAQ (reference sequence). V gave up 1 base and J gave up 9 bases, with 10 bases separating them. The CDR3 nucleotides are TGTGCCAGCAGCTTAGAATCGGGCCCCACCATATATTTT. Translating it yields CASSLESGPTIYF. The entire variable domain, with the rest obtained from reference TRBV7-9 and TRBJ1-3, is as follows: DTGVSQNPRHKITKRGQNVTFRCDPISEHNRLYWYRQTLGQGPEFLTYFQNEAQLEKSRLLSDRFSAERPKGSFSTLEIQRTEQGDSAMYLCASSLESGPTIYFGEGSWLTVV.

This clonotype appeared many times. The V call is TRBV28, the J call TRBJ1-3; D may be TRBD1 (5 bases). The V and J ends lost 3 bases and 0 bases respectively, with 21 bases between them. This CDR3 comprises 19 residues. Germline V gene lookup returns CDR1 MDHEN and CDR2 SYDVKM. CDR3 loop: CASSFVGTWERTSGNTIYF. In nucleotides, the CDR3 is TGTGCCAGCAGTTTTGTAGGGACGTGGGAAAGAACCTCTGGAAACACCATATATTTT.

The genes are TRBV6-5 and TRBJ2-2, with 7 bases matching TRBD2. Germline CDR1 MNHEY, CDR2 SVGAGI. The CDR3 spans 16 residues. The ends lost 0 bases at V and 4 bases at J; junction bases unmatched: 5. Here the CDR3 reads CASSYSRLASTGELFF. The DNA for the CDR3 is TGTGCCAGCAGTTACTCGCGACTAGCTAGCACCGGGGAGCTGTTTTTT.

This clonotype has just a few counts. The V and J genes are TRBV20-1 and TRBJ2-5; 8 bases agree with TRBD1. The germline CDR1 and CDR2 sequences are DFQATT and SNEGSKA (reference sequence). The CDR3 runs to 13 residues. The trim removed 5 bases at V and 5 bases at J, leaving 7 bases unmatched. This chain's CDR3 is CSAAQGARETQYF. CDR3 DNA: TGCAGTGCTGCCCAGGGGGCGCGGGAGACCCAGTACTTC.

In this sample, this clonotype turned up a few times. The chain uses TRBV5-1 and TRBJ2-1; 7 bases fit TRBD1. The V segment lost 0 bases and the J segment 6 bases; nucleotides outside the gene matches: 6. This CDR3 contains 15 residues. The V gene's germline CDR1 is SGHRS and CDR2 YFSETQ. In DNA, the CDR3 is TGCGCCAGCAGCTTGGCAACAGGGGACGGCAATGAGCAGTTCTTC. This gives the protein CASSLATGDGNEQFF.

This clonotype was seen more than once but under ten times. The rearrangement joins TRBV6-5 to TRBJ2-7; a possible D gene is TRBD1 (5 bases). V was cut by 5 bases and J by 2 bases, with 10 bases left in between. The CDR3 totals 13 residues. From germline, CDR1 is MNHEY and CDR2 SVGAGI. CDR3 residues: CASSLRVPYEQYF. As DNA, the CDR3 is TGTGCCAGCAGTCTCAGGGTTCCCTACGAGCAGTACTTC.

There are a few counts of this clonotype. This CDR3 reads CASSGGQHSYEQYF. The CDR3 DNA follows: TGCGCCAGCAGCGGGGGACAGCACTCCTACGAGCAGTACTTC. The rearrangement uses TRBV5-1 and TRBJ2-7, with 7 bases that match TRBD1. With 4 bases clipped from V and 0 bases from J, the junction kept 4 bases outside the gene matches. CDR3 length: 14 residues. Germline V lookup: CDR1 SGHRS, CDR2 YFSETQ.

This clonotype was found a few times. CDR3 amino acids: CASSQTRDITDTQYF. CDR3 in DNA: TGTGCCAGCAGCCAAACCCGGGACATCACAGATACGCAGTATTTT. The chain has TRBV14 and TRBJ2-3; a possible D gene is TRBD1 (6 bases). The CDR3 is 15 amino acids. Germline lookup yields CDR1 SGHDN and CDR2 FVKESK. V dropped 2 bases and J dropped 2 bases, with 11 bases sitting between them. Supplemented by reference TRBV14 and TRBJ2-3, the full variable domain reads EAGVTQFPSHSVIEKGQTVTLRCDPISGHDNLYWYRRVMGKEIKFLLHFVKESKQDESGMPNNRFLAERTGGTYSTLKVQPAELEDSGVYFCASSQTRDITDTQYFGPGTRLTVL.

This clonotype has just a few counts. V is TRBV7-9 and J is TRBJ2-3; D is perhaps TRBD1 or TRBD2 (5 bases each). Germline-derived CDR1 and CDR2 are SEHNR and FQNEAQ (reference sequence). V was shortened by 5 bases and J by 1 base, with 16 bases between the two germline ends. The CDR3 covers 16 residues. CDR3 nucleotides: TGTGCCAGCAGCCGGCTTGGGCAGGGACGCACAGATACGCAGTATTTT. It yields the protein CASSRLGQGRTDTQYF.

This clonotype was counted a few times. The chain combines TRBV12-3 or TRBV12-4 with TRBJ1-3; D perhaps matches TRBD1 (5 bases). CDR3 size: 15 residues. Trimming left V 6 bases short and J 5 bases short, with 17 bases between. Here the CDR3 reads CASSHTEGPRNTIYF. DNA for the CDR3: TGTGCCAGCAGCCATACCGAGGGGCCGCGAAACACCATATATTTT.

This clonotype was seen more than once but under ten times. The CDR3 sequence: CASSLPGDTQYF. CDR3 in DNA: TGTGCCAGCAGCTTACCCGGGGATACGCAGTATTTT. This chain joins TRBV11-2 and TRBJ2-3, with D unresolved. This CDR3 is built from 12 residues. The germline gives CDR1 SGHAT, CDR2 FQNNGV. The ends were cut back, 2 bases at V and 6 bases at J, with 6 bases in the middle.

This clonotype was observed a handful of times. The rearrangement uses TRBV6-2 or TRBV6-3 and TRBJ2-5; 7 bases align to TRBD1. Germline trimming cut 6 bases from V and 5 bases from J; bases unmatched to any gene: 6. This CDR3 comprises 13 residues. CDR1 and CDR2 from the germline V gene are MNHEY and SVGEGT. The CDR3 loop is CASRLGGAETQYF. CDR3 nucleotide sequence: TGTGCCAGCAGGCTAGGGGGCGCGGAGACCCAGTACTTC.

The chain has TRBV10-3 and TRBJ2-3; D remains unclear. The germline CDR1 and CDR2 sequences are ENHRY and SYGVKD. V lost 7 bases and J 6 bases, leaving 8 bases between the germline ends. The CDR3 consists of 11 residues. The CDR3 nucleotides are TGTGCCATCATGGTTGGGGATACGCAGTATTTT. Translating it yields CAIMVGDTQYF.

The table lists this clonotype with a few counts. V and J are TRBV12-5 and TRBJ1-2; D unresolved. CDR3 length: 16 amino acids. Between the trimmed V and J ends, which lost 0 bases and 2 bases, there was a span of 13 bases. Germline V gene lookup returns CDR1 LGHNT and CDR2 FRNRAP. The CDR3 spells CASGLVRGSGNYGYTF. The CDR3 DNA is TGTGCTAGTGGTTTGGTACGGGGATCCGGGAACTATGGCTACACCTTC.

The CDR3 DNA reads TGTGCCAGCAGTTACTCCACTCTCCCTAATGAAAAACTGTTTTTT. Translation: CASSYSTLPNEKLFF. The rearrangement uses TRBV6-5 and TRBJ1-4; D is unresolved. The CDR3 loop spans 15 amino acids. CDR1 and CDR2 (germline): MNHEY, SVGAGI. Trimming stripped 0 bases from V and 3 bases from J, with 8 bases between.

This sequence joins TRBV5-8 and TRBJ2-3; D uncertain. Looked up from germline, CDR1 is SGHTS and CDR2 is YDEGEE. V lost 0 bases and J lost 4, with 9 bases in between. The CDR3 has 14 residues. The CDR3 coding sequence is TGTGCCAGCAGCTTGGATAGGGTCTCAGATACGCAGTATTTT. This codes for CASSLDRVSDTQYF.

This clonotype was detected only a few times. This chain joins TRBV7-2 and TRBJ2-7, with unresolved D. The V and J ends lost 1 base and 0 bases respectively, with 10 bases between them. Germline V gives CDR1 SGHTA, CDR2 FQGNSA. The CDR3 is 15 amino acids. As DNA, the CDR3 is TGTGCCAGCAGCTTAGTTGATGGCAGCTCCTACGAGCAGTACTTC. Its translation is CASSLVDGSSYEQYF.

The V and J genes are TRBV28 and TRBJ1-2, with 7 nucleotides matching TRBD1. The CDR3 extends over 17 amino acids. V dropped 6 bases and J dropped 1; count of bases not matched to a gene: 14. Germline values: CDR1 MDHEN, CDR2 SYDVKM. The CDR3 loop is CASSWTGQVILNYGYTF. Here the CDR3 DNA reads TGTGCCAGCAGCTGGACCGGACAGGTTATCCTTAACTATGGCTACACCTTC.